This T cell receptor beta chain was observed in a study of OX40 agonist ivuxolimab in advanced cancers. Across the whole study: Six ivuxolimab dose levels, 0.01 to 10 mg/kg, were given intravenously every 2 weeks. Whole-study findings and limits: Average numbers of expanded clones were greater in CD8+ T cells than in CD4+.

As to this clone: Its target is not known.

Some clones are missing from TCRdb's copy, which holds only in-frame ones; the method was immunoSEQ multiplex PCR. The table has about 82,000 clones, approximately 87% seen once. The sequence derives from an adult with an advanced solid tumor such as melanoma, head and neck, liver or kidney cancer. The sample consisted of CD4+ or CD8+ T cells sorted from blood, taken in a trial of the OX40 agonist ivuxolimab.

The CDR3 sequence is CAWDRGAFF. The CDR3, as DNA: TGTGCCTGGGACAGGGGAGCTTTCTTT. The chain recombines TRBV30 with TRBJ1-1; 8 positions match TRBD1. This CDR3 is 9 amino acids long. The V gene end was trimmed by 5 bases and the J gene end by 10 bases; junction bases not matched to a gene: 0. The germline V gene encodes CDR1 GTSNPN and CDR2 SVGIG (reference sequence).